This is a list of T cell receptor beta chains from one sample in a study of blood T cell repertoires in COVID-19. Profiling relied on immunoSEQ multiplex PCR, and the TCRdb table lists in-frame clones only, not all of them. The data show some 70,000 clones, roughly 85% seen once. The source material was peripheral blood. The origin of the receptors is a woman in her 50s with COVID-19, enrolled during active disease. Each CDR3 is given with its conserved first and last residue. Each record gives: CDR3 protein, CDR3 DNA, D gene, J gene, V gene, clone size. The D gene is left open where the match is weak. Clone size, where shown, is once, few, many, or a class for clones that have expanded.

cdr3_aa: CASSLGGSNYGYTF; cdr3_nt: TGTGCCAGCAGTTTAGGTGGCTCCAACTATGGCTACACCTTC; d_call: NA; j_call: TRBJ1-2; v_call: TRBV27; clone_size: NA
cdr3_aa: CASRSGTGVSNQPQHF; cdr3_nt: TGTGCCAGCAGATCCGGGACAGGGGTAAGCAATCAGCCCCAGCATTTT; d_call: TRBD1; j_call: TRBJ1-5; v_call: TRBV6-6; clone_size: NA
cdr3_aa: CASSLGKVGAGYTF; cdr3_nt: TGCGCCAGCAGCTTAGGTAAGGTTGGAGCTGGCTACACCTTC; d_call: NA; j_call: TRBJ1-2; v_call: TRBV5-1; clone_size: once
cdr3_aa: CASSWSGGSSYNEQFF; cdr3_nt: TGTGCCAGCAGTTGGAGTGGCGGGAGCTCCTACAATGAGCAGTTCTTC; d_call: TRBD2; j_call: TRBJ2-1; v_call: TRBV6-5; clone_size: NA
cdr3_aa: CASSHRDRAYEQYF; cdr3_nt: TGTGCCAGCAGCCACCGGGACAGGGCCTACGAGCAGTACTTC; d_call: TRBD1; j_call: TRBJ2-7; v_call: TRBV11-2; clone_size: NA
cdr3_aa: CASSPLRAGGPREQYF; cdr3_nt: TGTGCCAGCAGCCCCCTCCGGGCGGGAGGGCCGAGGGAGCAGTACTTC; d_call: TRBD2; j_call: TRBJ2-7; v_call: TRBV7-2; clone_size: NA
cdr3_aa: CASSRRSLAGGETYEQYF; cdr3_nt: TGTGCCAGCAGTCGCCGAAGTCTAGCGGGAGGGGAAACCTACGAGCAGTACTTC; d_call: TRBD2; j_call: TRBJ2-7; v_call: TRBV27; clone_size: NA
cdr3_aa: CASSYSQGTSGVNEQFF; cdr3_nt: TGTGCCAGCAGTTATTCTCAGGGGACTAGCGGGGTGAATGAGCAGTTCTTC; d_call: TRBD2; j_call: TRBJ2-1; v_call: TRBV27; clone_size: NA
cdr3_aa: CASSSGTFPDTQYF; cdr3_nt: TGTGCCAGCAGTTCCGGGACTTTCCCCGATACGCAGTATTTT; d_call: NA; j_call: TRBJ2-3; v_call: TRBV28; clone_size: NA
cdr3_aa: CASSAGQGDYGYTF; cdr3_nt: TGCGCCAGCAGCGCGGGACAGGGAGACTATGGCTACACCTTC; d_call: TRBD1; j_call: TRBJ1-2; v_call: TRBV5-1; clone_size: NA
cdr3_aa: CASSVGLFNEQFF; cdr3_nt: TGTGCCAGCAGCGTTGGACTATTTAATGAGCAGTTCTTC; d_call: NA; j_call: TRBJ2-1; v_call: TRBV9; clone_size: NA
cdr3_aa: CATSDPGVGEQFF; cdr3_nt: TGTGCCACCAGTGACCCAGGGGTAGGGGAGCAGTTCTTC; d_call: NA; j_call: TRBJ2-1; v_call: TRBV24-1; clone_size: NA
cdr3_aa: CASSFGGSFNEQFF; cdr3_nt: TGTGCCAGCAGCTTCGGCGGGAGCTTCAATGAGCAGTTCTTC; d_call: TRBD2; j_call: TRBJ2-1; v_call: TRBV11-2; clone_size: NA
cdr3_aa: CASSRTGEALKLFF; cdr3_nt: TGTGCCAGCAGCCGGACAGGGGAGGCATTAAAACTGTTTTTT; d_call: TRBD1; j_call: TRBJ1-4; v_call: TRBV27; clone_size: NA
cdr3_aa: CASSRDQRGSEQFF; cdr3_nt: TGCGCCAGCAGTCGGGACCAGCGGGGAAGTGAGCAGTTCTTC; d_call: TRBD2; j_call: TRBJ2-1; v_call: TRBV5-1; clone_size: once
cdr3_aa: CASSLLGLVTPYF; cdr3_nt: TGTGCCAGCAGTTTATTGGGACTAGTCACCCCGTACTTC; d_call: TRBD2; j_call: TRBJ2-7; v_call: TRBV28; clone_size: NA
cdr3_aa: CASVRGASGRLSGELFF; cdr3_nt: TGCGCCAGCGTCCGGGGCGCTAGCGGGAGATTAAGCGGGGAGCTGTTTTTT; d_call: TRBD2; j_call: TRBJ2-2; v_call: TRBV5-1; clone_size: few
cdr3_aa: CASSLRTSGRRTGELFF; cdr3_nt: TGTGCCAGCAGCTTGCGGACTAGCGGGAGGCGCACCGGGGAGCTGTTTTTT; d_call: TRBD2; j_call: TRBJ2-2; v_call: TRBV5-6; clone_size: NA
cdr3_aa: CASSLGQAQAYEQYF; cdr3_nt: TGTGCCAGCAGCTTAGGGCAGGCCCAGGCCTACGAGCAGTACTTC; d_call: NA; j_call: TRBJ2-7; v_call: TRBV7-8; clone_size: NA
cdr3_aa: CASSPLGGEQFF; cdr3_nt: TGTGCCAGCAGCCCCCTTGGCGGTGAGCAGTTCTTC; d_call: NA; j_call: TRBJ2-1; v_call: TRBV7-2; clone_size: NA
cdr3_aa: CASSTGSYEQYF; cdr3_nt: TGTGCCAGCTCAACAGGCTCCTACGAGCAGTACTTC; d_call: NA; j_call: TRBJ2-7; v_call: TRBV18; clone_size: NA
cdr3_aa: CASSPRQGNYEQYF; cdr3_nt: TGTGCCAGCAGTCCTCGACAGGGAAACTACGAGCAGTACTTC; d_call: TRBD1; j_call: TRBJ2-7; v_call: TRBV28; clone_size: NA
cdr3_aa: CASSEALGRGYF; cdr3_nt: TGTGCCAGCAGTGAAGCGCTAGGGAGGGGGTACTTC; d_call: TRBD2; j_call: TRBJ2-7; v_call: TRBV6-1; clone_size: NA
cdr3_aa: CATKGQDWSSPLHF; cdr3_nt: TGTGCCACGAAAGGACAGGACTGGAGTTCACCCCTCCACTTT; d_call: TRBD1; j_call: TRBJ1-6; v_call: TRBV10-3; clone_size: NA
cdr3_aa: CASSQDPSGYTF; cdr3_nt: TGTGCCAGCAGCCAAGATCCCTCGGGCTACACCTTC; d_call: NA; j_call: TRBJ1-2; v_call: TRBV14; clone_size: NA
cdr3_aa: CAISGGPGELFF; cdr3_nt: TGTGCCATCAGTGGGGGGCCCGGGGAGCTGTTTTTT; d_call: NA; j_call: TRBJ2-2; v_call: TRBV10-3; clone_size: NA
cdr3_aa: CASSGQGAVGGSLDTQYF; cdr3_nt: TGTGCCAGCTCCGGACAGGGGGCGGTTGGCGGGAGTTTAGATACGCAGTATTTT; d_call: TRBD1; j_call: TRBJ2-3; v_call: TRBV5-4; clone_size: NA
cdr3_aa: CASSPLAGASYEQYF; cdr3_nt: TGTGCCAGCAGCCCCCTAGCGGGCGCTTCCTACGAGCAGTACTTC; d_call: TRBD2; j_call: TRBJ2-7; v_call: TRBV7-9; clone_size: NA
cdr3_aa: CASSISGNTGELFF; cdr3_nt: TGTGCCAGTAGTATATCAGGAAACACCGGGGAGCTGTTTTTT; d_call: NA; j_call: TRBJ2-2; v_call: TRBV19; clone_size: NA
cdr3_aa: CASRVRDRSLSSGANVLTF; cdr3_nt: TGTGCCAGCAGAGTTCGGGACAGGTCCCTAAGCTCTGGGGCCAACGTCCTGACTTTC; d_call: TRBD1; j_call: TRBJ2-6; v_call: TRBV5-5; clone_size: NA
cdr3_aa: CAIKGLFDYGYTF; cdr3_nt: TGTGCCATCAAGGGGCTTTTCGACTATGGCTACACCTTC; d_call: NA; j_call: TRBJ1-2; v_call: TRBV10-3; clone_size: few
cdr3_aa: CASSGDRIQYF; cdr3_nt: TGTGCCAGCAGCGGGGATAGGATTCAGTACTTC; d_call: NA; j_call: TRBJ2-4; v_call: TRBV6-5; clone_size: NA
cdr3_aa: CASRAGPNYNEQFF; cdr3_nt: TGCGCCAGCAGGGCGGGACCCAACTACAATGAGCAGTTCTTC; d_call: NA; j_call: TRBJ2-1; v_call: TRBV5-1; clone_size: NA
cdr3_aa: CASRQAGGKGYTF; cdr3_nt: TGTGCCAGCAGACAGGCAGGGGGTAAGGGCTACACCTTC; d_call: TRBD1; j_call: TRBJ1-2; v_call: TRBV28; clone_size: NA
cdr3_aa: CASSWQGDYEQYF; cdr3_nt: TGTGCCAGTAGTTGGCAGGGGGACTACGAGCAGTACTTC; d_call: TRBD1; j_call: TRBJ2-7; v_call: TRBV19; clone_size: NA
cdr3_aa: CASSPGTSGMYAQYF; cdr3_nt: TGTGCCAGCAGTCCAGGGACTAGCGGGATGTACGCGCAGTACTTC; d_call: TRBD2; j_call: TRBJ2-7; v_call: TRBV27; clone_size: once
cdr3_aa: CASSFEGRGYTF; cdr3_nt: TGTGCCAGCAGCTTCGAGGGTCGAGGCTACACCTTC; d_call: NA; j_call: TRBJ1-2; v_call: TRBV7-9; clone_size: NA
cdr3_aa: CASSLNGRPKDEQFF; cdr3_nt: TGTGCCAGCAGCCTGAACGGGAGGCCTAAAGATGAGCAGTTCTTC; d_call: TRBD2; j_call: TRBJ2-1; v_call: TRBV5-6; clone_size: NA
cdr3_aa: CASSQETGAGATDTQYF; cdr3_nt: TGTGCCAGCAGCCAAGAAACGGGAGCGGGAGCAACAGATACGCAGTATTTT; d_call: TRBD2; j_call: TRBJ2-3; v_call: TRBV4-2; clone_size: once
cdr3_aa: CAISDSTSGRFGSYEQYF; cdr3_nt: TGTGCCATCAGTGACTCAACTAGCGGGAGGTTTGGATCCTACGAGCAGTACTTC; d_call: TRBD2; j_call: TRBJ2-7; v_call: TRBV10-3; clone_size: NA
cdr3_aa: CASSIDRGLGAKNIQYF; cdr3_nt: TGTGCCAGTAGTATAGATCGTGGGCTTGGTGCCAAAAACATTCAGTACTTC; d_call: NA; j_call: TRBJ2-4; v_call: TRBV19; clone_size: NA
cdr3_aa: CASSYSLAGGPSDTQYF; cdr3_nt: TGTGCCAGCAGTTACTCGTTAGCGGGAGGGCCATCAGATACGCAGTATTTT; d_call: TRBD2; j_call: TRBJ2-3; v_call: TRBV6-2/TRBV6-3; clone_size: NA
cdr3_aa: CASSPGGTEAFF; cdr3_nt: TGTGCCAGCAGTCCAGGGGGCACTGAAGCTTTCTTT; d_call: TRBD1; j_call: TRBJ1-1; v_call: TRBV6-5; clone_size: NA
cdr3_aa: CASSIDPLSEAFF; cdr3_nt: TGTGCCAGTAGTATAGATCCCCTATCGGAAGCTTTCTTT; d_call: NA; j_call: TRBJ1-1; v_call: TRBV19; clone_size: NA
cdr3_aa: CAIGGAIPTDTQYF; cdr3_nt: TGTGCCATCGGGGGGGCTATACCCACAGATACGCAGTATTTT; d_call: NA; j_call: TRBJ2-3; v_call: TRBV10-3; clone_size: NA
cdr3_aa: CASSQVARYQDTQYF; cdr3_nt: TGTGCCAGCAGCCAAGTCGCCAGGTACCAAGATACGCAGTATTTT; d_call: NA; j_call: TRBJ2-3; v_call: TRBV3-1/TRBV3-2; clone_size: NA
cdr3_aa: CASSSGGAWYF; cdr3_nt: TGTGCCAGCAGCTCCGGTGGTGCATGGTACTTC; d_call: NA; j_call: TRBJ2-7; v_call: TRBV7-9; clone_size: NA
cdr3_aa: CATSLLDQGGREEKLFF; cdr3_nt: TGTGCCACCAGCCTACTGGATCAGGGCGGTCGGGAGGAAAAACTGTTTTTT; d_call: NA; j_call: TRBJ1-4; v_call: TRBV15; clone_size: NA
cdr3_aa: CASSQDRRYEQYF; cdr3_nt: TGTGCCAGCAGCCAAGATCGCCGGTACGAGCAGTACTTC; d_call: NA; j_call: TRBJ2-7; v_call: TRBV4-2; clone_size: NA
cdr3_aa: CASSSDRLTDTQYF; cdr3_nt: TGTGCCAGCAGCTCGGACAGGCTCACAGATACGCAGTATTTT; d_call: TRBD1; j_call: TRBJ2-3; v_call: TRBV5-6; clone_size: NA
cdr3_aa: CSASGGLAGGYNEQFF; cdr3_nt: TGCAGTGCTAGTGGAGGTTTAGCGGGAGGGTACAATGAGCAGTTCTTC; d_call: TRBD2; j_call: TRBJ2-1; v_call: TRBV20-1; clone_size: NA
cdr3_aa: CAWSGIGGNIQYF; cdr3_nt: TGTGCCTGGAGTGGGATAGGGGGAAACATTCAGTACTTC; d_call: NA; j_call: TRBJ2-4; v_call: TRBV30; clone_size: NA
cdr3_aa: CAIKEAVSSYEQYF; cdr3_nt: TGTGCCATCAAAGAGGCAGTTTCGTCCTACGAGCAGTACTTC; d_call: NA; j_call: TRBJ2-7; v_call: TRBV10-3; clone_size: NA
cdr3_aa: CASSFGGSSSGANVLTF; cdr3_nt: TGCGCCAGCAGCTTTGGCGGGAGTAGCTCTGGGGCCAACGTCCTGACTTTC; d_call: TRBD2; j_call: TRBJ2-6; v_call: TRBV5-1; clone_size: NA
cdr3_aa: CASSRLDRAMGQPQHF; cdr3_nt: TGTGCCAGCAGCCGCCTGGACAGGGCCATGGGTCAGCCCCAGCATTTT; d_call: TRBD1; j_call: TRBJ1-5; v_call: TRBV2; clone_size: NA
cdr3_aa: CASSLNSHYTGELFF; cdr3_nt: TGTGCCAGCAGCTTGAACAGTCATTACACCGGGGAGCTGTTTTTT; d_call: NA; j_call: TRBJ2-2; v_call: TRBV5-8; clone_size: NA
cdr3_aa: CASSQDAAGVRNEQFF; cdr3_nt: TGCGCCAGCAGCCAAGATGCGGCGGGAGTTCGGAATGAGCAGTTCTTC; d_call: TRBD2; j_call: TRBJ2-1; v_call: TRBV4-1; clone_size: NA